The 18 T cell receptor beta chains listed next were all sequenced from one sample in a study of T cell responses to AZD1222 COVID-19 vaccine. Assay used: immunoSEQ multiplex PCR; TCRdb lists only in-frame clones, some missing. Of just over 150,000 clones in the sample, around 86% were seen once. The starting material was peripheral blood, obtained 28 days after the second AZD1222 dose. These receptors came from an adult who received the AZD1222 COVID-19 vaccine.

A remark on this clone: Within the sample, other DNA sequences also encode this same CDR3. The genes are TRBV5-1 and TRBJ1-3, with no clear D. V was cut by 4 bases and J by 0 bases, with 8 bases left in between. The CDR3 totals 14 residues. CDR1 and CDR2 from the germline V gene are SGHRS and YFSETQ. CDR3 nucleotide sequence: TGCGCCAGCAGCAGGGATGGCTCTGGAAACACCATATATTTT. Protein: CASSRDGSGNTIYF.

The chain is built from TRBV5-1 and TRBJ1-1; D is ambiguous. The germline CDR1 and CDR2 sequences are SGHRS and YFSETQ. The germline V and J ends were trimmed by 0 bases and 1 base, with 4 bases remaining between them. This CDR3 comprises 13 residues. Written as DNA, the CDR3 is TGCGCCAGCAGCTTGGCCGAGAACACTGAAGCTTTCTTT. This translates into CASSLAENTEAFF.

J is TRBJ2-1 and V is TRBV3-1 (or the pseudogene TRBV3-2); a possible D gene is TRBD1 (6 bases). The CDR3 sequence is 11 residues long. V dropped 3 bases and J dropped 9 bases, with 6 bases sitting between them. The germline gives CDR1 LGHDT, CDR2 YNNKEL (reference sequence). The CDR3 loop is CASSHRGEQFF. CDR3 nucleotide sequence: TGTGCCAGCAGCCACAGGGGTGAGCAGTTCTTC.

DNA for the CDR3: TGTGCCAGCAGCCTAGGTGGGGGACCCTACCACGAGCAGTACTTC. Translation: CASSLGGGPYHEQYF. The chain couples TRBV6-2 or TRBV6-3 to TRBJ2-7; D possibly uses TRBD1 or TRBD2 (5 bases each). Germline CDR1 is MNHEY and CDR2 is SVGEGT. V was clipped by 6 bases and J by 5 bases, with 20 bases between them. CDR3 size: 15 residues.

The V call is TRBV5-1, the J call TRBJ1-5; D may be TRBD1 (6 bases). Between the trimmed V and J ends, which lost 0 bases and 7 bases, there was a span of 8 bases. Germline V CDR1 and CDR2: SGHRS, YFSETQ. The CDR3 spans 13 residues. In DNA, the CDR3 is TGCGCCAGCAGCTTGGCCGGGGGCCAGCCCCAGCATTTT. As protein: CASSLAGGQPQHF.

The V and J genes are TRBV19 and TRBJ1-1; TRBD1 matches at 7 bases. This CDR3 region has 13 residues. Trimming removed 3 bases from V and 5 bases from J; junction bases left unmatched: 3. Germline V gene data show CDR1 as LNHDA and CDR2 as SQIVND (reference sequence). The CDR3 region has the DNA TGTGCCAGTAGTATGGACAGGTCGACTGAAGCTTTCTTT. As protein: CASSMDRSTEAFF. Drawing the rest from reference TRBV19 and TRBJ1-1, the complete variable domain is DGGITQSPKYLFRKEGQNVTLSCEQNLNHDAMYWYRQDPGQGLRLIYYSQIVNDFQKGDIAEGYSVSREKKESFPLTVTSAQKNPTAFYLCASSMDRSTEAFFGQGTRLTVV.

This sequence joins TRBV5-6 and TRBJ2-2; weak D call: TRBD2 (6 bases). The CDR3 contains 16 residues. V shed 0 bases and J shed 4 bases, with 13 bases lying between them. Per the germline V gene, CDR1 is SGHDT and CDR2 is YYEEEE. The CDR3 reads CASSLVWDSTTGELFF. The CDR3 bases are TGTGCCAGCAGCTTGGTCTGGGACTCAACCACCGGGGAGCTGTTTTTT.

The chain joins TRBV6-2 or TRBV6-3 to TRBJ1-2; D not resolved. CDR3 length equals 14 residues. With 2 bases removed from V and 6 bases from J, the gap between germline ends came to 13 bases. The germline CDR1 and CDR2 sequences are MNHEY and SVGEGT. The CDR3 nucleotides read TGTGCCAGCAGTTACACGGAAATAGGGCATGGCTACACCTTC. Translation gives CASSYTEIGHGYTF.

This chain links TRBV11-2 with TRBJ2-7; 10 nucleotides match TRBD1. Unmatched junction bases numbered 11, after V lost 7 bases and J lost 5 bases. Germline assignment: CDR1 SGHAT and CDR2 FQNNGV. The CDR3 contains 15 residues. Here the CDR3 reads CASTPRGQGSDEQYF. In nucleotides, the CDR3 is TGTGCCAGCACCCCCCGGGGACAGGGGAGCGACGAGCAGTACTTC.

This clone has just one count. V and J are TRBV7-2 and TRBJ2-7; 8 bases are a match to TRBD2. Per germline, CDR1 SGHTA and CDR2 FQGNSA. This CDR3 has 13 residues. With V trimmed by 8 bases and J by 1 base, 4 bases remained unmatched. In DNA form, the CDR3 reads TGTGCCAGCCTTAGCGGGGATTCCTACGAGCAGTACTTC. Amino acid sequence: CASLSGDSYEQYF.

The chain joins TRBV29-1 to TRBJ2-1; 7 bases map to TRBD2. V lost 6 bases, J lost 14 bases, and 4 bases stayed unmatched. CDR1 is SQVTM, CDR2 ANQGSEA, per germline. This CDR3 is 9 amino acids long. The CDR3 loop is CSVMGGEFF. CDR3 DNA sequence: TGCAGCGTGATGGGGGGGGAGTTCTTC.

This sequence joins TRBV28 and TRBJ1-5; D might be TRBD1 (6 bases). Trimming shortened V by 7 bases and J by 4 bases, and 20 bases separated the two germline ends. CDR1 and CDR2 (germline): MDHEN, SYDVKM. The CDR3 totals 16 residues. CDR3 in DNA: TGTGCCAGCACCTTAGGGACACTCCCTGGGAATCAGCCCCAGCATTTT. Translating it yields CASTLGTLPGNQPQHF.

The V and J genes are TRBV5-1 and TRBJ1-5; D call uncertain. The CDR3 is made up of 15 amino acids. The germline CDR1 and CDR2 sequences are SGHRS and YFSETQ. With 0 bases removed from V and 6 bases from J, the gap between germline ends came to 13 bases. The CDR3 here is CASSLAGRWGQPQHF. CDR3 nucleotides: TGCGCCAGCAGCTTGGCCGGCAGGTGGGGTCAGCCCCAGCATTTT.

This chain connects TRBV7-8 to TRBJ2-1, with TRBD2 identical over 8 bases. Germline V CDR1 and CDR2: SGHVS, FQNEAQ. This CDR3 is 16 amino acids long. Unmatched junction bases numbered 2, after V lost 0 bases and J lost 1 base. The CDR3 region is CASSLAPSGSYNEQFF. CDR3 DNA: TGTGCCAGCAGCTTAGCTCCTAGCGGGTCCTACAATGAGCAGTTCTTC.

The chain is built from TRBV5-5 and TRBJ2-5; perhaps TRBD2 as D (6 bases). V lost 2 bases and J lost 5, with 16 bases in between. The CDR3 length is 15 residues. The germline CDR1 and CDR2 sequences are SGHKS and YYEKEE (reference sequence). As DNA, the CDR3 is TGTGCCAGCAGCTTAGATTCGCGGGACGGGGAGACCCAGTACTTC. It codes for CASSLDSRDGETQYF.

The genes are TRBV7-9 and TRBJ1-2, with unresolved D. The germline CDR1 and CDR2 sequences are SEHNR and FQNEAQ (reference sequence). V was shortened by 1 base and J by 4 bases, with 7 bases between the two germline ends. The CDR3 runs 13 residues. This chain's CDR3 is CASSLEVSYGYTF. CDR3 bases: TGTGCCAGCAGCTTAGAGGTCAGCTATGGCTACACCTTC.

The chain links TRBV2 to TRBJ2-7; weak D call: TRBD1 (5 bases). CDR3 length equals 13 residues. V was pared by 4 bases and J by 0 bases, with 7 bases between. Germline V CDR1 and CDR2: SNHLY, FYNNEI. The CDR3 sequence: CASSGDSSYEQYF. DNA for the CDR3: TGTGCCAGCAGTGGAGACAGCTCCTACGAGCAGTACTTC.

This chain joins TRBV30 and TRBJ1-6; 11 nucleotides match TRBD1. The J segment lost 6 bases and the V segment lost 5 bases, leaving 9 bases of the junction unmatched. Germline loops: CDR1 GTSNPN, CDR2 SVGIG (reference sequence). The CDR3 sequence is 16 residues long. Here the CDR3 DNA reads TGTGCCTGGTTAGGACAGGGGGCCGCAACTAATTCACCCCTCCACTTT. This translates into CAWLGQGAATNSPLHF.